This TCR beta chain was profiled in a study of tumor-infiltrating lymphocytes in primary liver carcinoma. Background on the study: Staging of the tumors gave T1-T3 N0M0, with widths of roughly 4.2 to 11 cm. General study points: The study found tumor-adjacent and tumor-blood pairs overlapped less than tumor region pairs.

cDNA specific to TCR beta was made from 500 ng of total RNA, with a constant-region primer employed for priming. Three-round nested multiplex PCR performed with slightly modified ARM-PCR produced the TCR beta libraries. Amplification in the first two PCR rounds was performed using TRBV1-TRBV30 forward primers and a C-beta reverse primer for around 11 cycles each. Using its own MiXCR run on the multiplex PCR reads, TCRdb lists one record per CDR3 protein. The top ten clones hold roughly 29% of a sample with some 50,000 distinct CDR3 sequences, 70% to 85% of them seen once. This CDR3 region has 13 residues. Germline-derived CDR1 and CDR2 are SQVTM and ANQGSEA. A note on this clonotype: Its antigen remains unknown. One end of the junction varies from germline; a read error may be responsible.

It was from around 20-30 mg of unsorted bulk tissue that RNA and DNA were co-extracted. The sequence derives from a man between 35 and 55 years old with primary liver carcinoma and hepatitis B virus infection. V and J are TRBV29-1 and TRBJ2-7; 8 bases fit TRBD1. Material: liver tumor tissue from sampling region 5. Specified subset: tumor region T5, tumor centre. The CDR3 here is CNVRQGNVYKQYF. As DNA, the CDR3 is TGCAACGTTAGACAGGGGAATGTTTACAAGCAGTACTTC.